Shown below are 28 T cell receptor beta chains from a single sample sequenced in a study of T cells in Graves' hyperthyroidism and ophthalmopathy. Amplified regions were TCR beta CDR3 sequences from RNA transcripts. In the first-round RT-PCR of the TCR CDR3, the HTBI primer set was used. TCRdb reprocessed the multiplex PCR reads via MiXCR and lists one record per CDR3 protein. The table shows hundreds of thousands of distinct CDR3 sequences, with approximately 15% occurring only once. Sequenced: blood. Receptor source: a man younger than 35 with Graves' ophthalmopathy.

This chain connects TRBV5-4 to TRBJ2-3, with 7 bases fitting TRBD2. Germline V gives CDR1 SGHNT, CDR2 YYREEE (reference sequence). Unmatched junction bases numbered 9, after V lost 2 bases and J lost 6 bases. The CDR3 sequence is 15 residues long. CDR3 amino acids: CASSFQLGGEDTQYF. The CDR3 bases are TGTGCCAGCAGCTTCCAATTGGGGGGGGAGGATACGCAGTATTTT.

This clonotype was seen many times. The chain couples TRBV9 to TRBJ2-7; 7 nucleotides line up with TRBD2. The germline gives CDR1 SGDLS, CDR2 YYNGEE. The CDR3 has 13 amino acids. V gave up 1 base and J gave up 7 bases; unmatched junction bases: 5. CDR3 nucleotide sequence: TGTGCCAGCAGCGTAACCCCAGCGGGGGAGCAGTACTTC. Translated, it gives CASSVTPAGEQYF.

The V gene is TRBV5-1, the J gene TRBJ1-6; D uncertain. Trimming took 4 bases from V and 8 from J, leaving 13 bases between them. This CDR3 comprises 14 residues. Germline V lookup: CDR1 SGHRS, CDR2 YFSETQ. CDR3 DNA: TGCGCCAGCAGCCGCGGCGGTATTGATTCACCCCTCCACTTT. It codes for CASSRGGIDSPLHF.

The CDR3 reads CASSLAIAGPRSGNTIYF. In DNA, the CDR3 is TGTGCCAGCAGCTTAGCGATAGCAGGGCCCCGCTCTGGAAACACCATATATTTT. The chain links TRBV7-2 to TRBJ1-3; D is possibly TRBD1 (5 bases). CDR1 and CDR2 from the germline V gene are SGHTA and FQGNSA. Deletions cut 0 bases from V and 0 bases from J, with 15 bases between. The CDR3 spans 18 residues.

In this sample, this clonotype turned up many times. The CDR3 here is CASSPVTGDNEQFF. The CDR3 nucleotides read TGCGCCAGCAGCCCGGTTACGGGGGACAATGAGCAGTTCTTC. This chain links TRBV5-1 with TRBJ2-1, with a tentative D call TRBD2 (6 bases). The V gene's germline CDR1 is SGHRS and CDR2 YFSETQ. The CDR3 covers 14 residues. V lost 4 bases to trimming and J lost 5 bases, with 13 bases between them. The full variable domain, in which reference TRBV5-1 and TRBJ2-1 provide the parts outside the CDR3, is KAGVTQTPRYLIKTRGQQVTLSCSPISGHRSVSWYQQTPGQGLQFLFEYFSETQRNKGNFPGRFSGRQFSNSRSEMNVSTLELGDSALYLCASSPVTGDNEQFFGPGTRLTVL.

At least ten counts were recorded for this clonotype. The J gene is TRBJ2-1, the V gene TRBV29-1; D may correspond to TRBD1 or TRBD2 (5 bases each). Germline loops: CDR1 SQVTM, CDR2 ANQGSEA. Trimming shortened V by 4 bases and J by 5 bases, and 9 bases separated the two germline ends. The CDR3 extends over 12 amino acids. Written as DNA, the CDR3 is TGCAGCGTTGCCGGGACGAACAATGAGCAGTTCTTC. Its protein product is CSVAGTNNEQFF.

This clonotype has a count of ten or more. This chain links TRBV7-9 with TRBJ2-7, with D maybe TRBD1 (6 bases). Germline loops: CDR1 SEHNR, CDR2 FQNEAQ (reference sequence). The CDR3 is 13 amino acids. Trimming took 3 bases from V and 5 from J, leaving 11 bases between them. The CDR3: CASSLTGFHEQYF. The CDR3 nucleotides read TGTGCCAGCAGCTTGACAGGATTTCACGAGCAGTACTTC.

The sample holds a few counts of this clonotype. The V and J genes are TRBV10-2 and TRBJ2-7; possible D gene TRBD1, 5 bases. Per germline, CDR1 WSHSY and CDR2 SAAADI. V gave up 0 bases and J gave up 5 bases, with 14 bases separating them. This CDR3 is 15 amino acids long. The CDR3 DNA follows: TGCGCCAGCAGTGAGTCGGGGTTTAAAGGGGACGAGCAGTACTTC. This codes for CASSESGFKGDEQYF.

Ten or more counts support this clonotype. The chain employs TRBV5-1 and TRBJ1-6; 8 bases agree with TRBD1. This CDR3 is built from 13 residues. Germline trimming cut 4 bases from V and 8 bases from J; bases unmatched to any gene: 2. The V gene's germline CDR1 is SGHRS and CDR2 YFSETQ. The CDR3 loop is CASSGTGHSPLHF. CDR3 bases: TGCGCCAGCAGCGGGACAGGCCATTCACCCCTCCACTTT. Combining the CDR3 with reference TRBV5-1 and TRBJ1-6 gives the whole variable domain KAGVTQTPRYLIKTRGQQVTLSCSPISGHRSVSWYQQTPGQGLQFLFEYFSETQRNKGNFPGRFSGRQFSNSRSEMNVSTLELGDSALYLCASSGTGHSPLHFGNGTRLTVT.

This clonotype has at least ten counts. The chain combines TRBV18 with TRBJ2-5, with D possibly being TRBD1 (6 bases). The V end lost 4 bases, the J end lost 4 bases, and 10 bases lay between the germline ends. Germline V lookup: CDR1 KGHSH, CDR2 LQKENI. This CDR3 contains 13 residues. The CDR3 nucleotides read TGTGCCAGCTCACGGTCCAGGGGAGAGACCCAGTACTTC. Translated, it gives CASSRSRGETQYF.

The sample holds many counts of this clonotype. The J gene is TRBJ1-1, the V gene TRBV12-3 or TRBV12-4; the D gene is possibly TRBD1 (6 bases). V was pared by 3 bases and J by 1 base, with 12 bases between. This CDR3 spans 15 amino acids. In nucleotides, the CDR3 is TGTGCCAGCAGTTTCGTGCAGGGGAGGAACACTGAAGCTTTCTTT. It codes for CASSFVQGRNTEAFF.

The table lists this clonotype with many counts. This chain connects TRBV11-3 to TRBJ2-5; D ambiguous. V was cut by 1 base and J by 1 base, with 4 bases left in between. This CDR3 is built from 13 residues. The germline gives CDR1 SGHNT, CDR2 YENEEA. CDR3 loop: CASSLGIQETQYF. The CDR3 bases are TGTGCCAGCAGCTTAGGGATCCAAGAGACCCAGTACTTC.

As to this clonotype: Given a much more abundant clone one base away, this may be a read error. The chain recombines TRBV20-1 with TRBJ2-7; tentatively, D is TRBD2 (6 bases). This CDR3 region has 14 residues. The germline V gene encodes CDR1 DFQATT and CDR2 SNEGSKA (reference sequence). The CDR3 sequence is CSARGTTKAYEQHF. The CDR3 nucleotides read TGCAGTGCTAGAGGGACTACCAAGGCCTACGAGCAGCACTTC.

The genes are TRBV6-1 and TRBJ2-1; D remains unclear. The CDR3 totals 13 residues. Germline V lookup: CDR1 MNHNS, CDR2 SASEGT. The ends were cut back, 6 bases at V and 6 bases at J, with 12 bases in the middle. The CDR3 reads CASRFSPPNEQFF. The CDR3 DNA sequence: TGTGCCAGCAGGTTCTCCCCCCCCAATGAGCAGTTCTTC.

V gene TRBV2 combines with J gene TRBJ1-2; 9 positions match TRBD1. Trimming removed 2 bases from V and 5 bases from J; junction bases left unmatched: 9. The CDR3 consists of 16 residues. CDR1 and CDR2 (germline): SNHLY, FYNNEI. CDR3 coding DNA: TGTGCCAGCAGTGAACTCTCGGGACAGGGACTTTATGGCTACACCTTC. This encodes CASSELSGQGLYGYTF.

V is TRBV9 and J is TRBJ2-1, with a possible D match to TRBD1 (6 bases). Germline V CDR1 and CDR2: SGDLS, YYNGEE. Trimming took off 5 bases at V and 5 bases at J, with 8 bases between the two ends. This CDR3 contains 12 residues. CDR3 sequence reads: CASRGDNNEQFF. CDR3 coding DNA: TGTGCCAGCAGGGGGGACAACAATGAGCAGTTCTTC.

At least ten counts were recorded for this clonotype. The chain employs TRBV6-2 or TRBV6-3 and TRBJ2-3, with TRBD2 as a possible D gene (7 bases). This CDR3 comprises 15 residues. The V end lost 9 bases, the J end lost 2 bases, and 18 bases lay between the germline ends. CDR1 MNHEY and CDR2 SVGEGT come from the germline V gene. Here the CDR3 DNA reads TGTGCCAGTAGAAATCGGCGGGGGCCCACAGATACGCAGTATTTT. It yields the protein CASRNRRGPTDTQYF.

This clonotype was observed many times. The chain links TRBV6-5 to TRBJ1-1, with D uncertain. CDR1 is MNHEY and CDR2 is SVGAGI in the germline V gene. V shed 0 bases and J shed 1 base, with 6 bases lying between them. The CDR3 loop spans 14 amino acids. The DNA of the CDR3 is TGTGCCAGCAGTTACTCGAACAGGAACACTGAAGCTTTCTTT. Protein: CASSYSNRNTEAFF.

This clonotype has at least ten counts. V usage is TRBV30 and J usage is TRBJ1-6; perhaps TRBD1 as D (6 bases). This CDR3 is built from 14 residues. Trimming stripped 2 bases from V and 10 bases from J, with 15 bases between. From germline, CDR1 is GTSNPN and CDR2 SVGIG (reference sequence). CDR3 sequence: CAWSSPGGGSPLHF. DNA of the CDR3: TGTGCCTGGAGTAGTCCTGGGGGGGGCTCACCCCTCCACTTT.

At least ten counts were recorded for this clonotype. V usage is TRBV11-2 and J usage is TRBJ2-3, with TRBD2 matching 9 bases. V lost 4 bases, J lost 3 bases, and 11 bases stayed unmatched. The germline V gene has CDR1 SGHAT and CDR2 FQNNGV. The CDR3 is 17 residues long. CDR3 region: CASSSGLTSGYTDTQYF. CDR3 nucleotides: TGTGCCAGCAGCTCAGGCTTGACTAGCGGATATACAGATACGCAGTATTTT.

This clonotype was picked up a small number of times. The J gene is TRBJ2-7, the V gene TRBV5-8; a possible D gene is TRBD2 (6 bases). Trimming cost V 2 bases and J 5 bases, with 23 bases left between them. The CDR3 totals 17 residues. Germline-derived CDR1 and CDR2 are SGHTS and YDEGEE. The CDR3 nucleotides are TGTGCCAGCAGCTTCCGGGACTCGGGGGAGGCGCGGAACGAGCAGTACTTC. Translated, it gives CASSFRDSGEARNEQYF. The full variable domain, its missing parts supplied by reference TRBV5-8 and TRBJ2-7, is EAGVTQSPTHLIKTRGQQATLRCSPISGHTSVYWYQQALGLGLQFLLWYDEGEERNRGNFPPRFSGRQFPNYSSELNVNALELEDSALYLCASSFRDSGEARNEQYFGPGTRLTVT.

This clonotype was seen only once. With a much larger clone just one base away, this may be a read error. This chain joins TRBV6-2 or TRBV6-3 and TRBJ1-4, with a weak D call TRBD1 (5 bases). Trimming left V 6 bases short and J 8 bases short, with 19 bases between. Germline V lookup: CDR1 MNHEY, CDR2 SVGEGT. The CDR3 spans 15 residues. The CDR3 DNA is TGTGCCAGCAGAGAATCCGGGGCAGGGAGCGAAAAACTGTTTTTT. It codes for CASRESGAGSEKLFF.

This clonotype was counted many times. The CDR3 sequence: CATSRDGAGQPQHF. CDR3 coding DNA: TGTGCCACCAGCAGAGATGGTGCAGGGCAGCCCCAGCATTTT. The gene calls are TRBV15 and TRBJ1-5, with D perhaps TRBD1 (5 bases). Germline assignment: CDR1 LNHNV and CDR2 YYDKDF (reference sequence). V shed 0 bases and J shed 7 bases, with 10 bases lying between them. The CDR3 is 14 residues long.

This clonotype was counted ten times or more. V gene TRBV24-1 combines with J gene TRBJ2-2; D gene unclear. Trimming pared 3 bases from V and 0 bases from J, leaving 7 bases between. From germline, CDR1 is KGHDR and CDR2 SFDVKD. The CDR3 sequence is 15 residues long. CDR3 coding DNA: TGTGCCACCAGTGATCTCTCAGCGAACACCGGGGAGCTGTTTTTT. It yields the protein CATSDLSANTGELFF.

J is TRBJ2-1 and V is TRBV7-9; 7 nucleotides align to TRBD1. CDR1 is SEHNR and CDR2 is FQNEAQ in the germline V gene (reference sequence). The CDR3 is made up of 15 amino acids. V shed 3 bases, J shed 6 bases, and the junction held 8 bases outside the gene matches. The CDR3 region is CASSFVDRAANEQFF. CDR3 coding DNA: TGTGCCAGCAGCTTCGTCGACAGGGCGGCCAATGAGCAGTTCTTC. The full variable domain, rest sourced from reference TRBV7-9 and TRBJ2-1, is DTGVSQNPRHKITKRGQNVTFRCDPISEHNRLYWYRQTLGQGPEFLTYFQNEAQLEKSRLLSDRFSAERPKGSFSTLEIQRTEQGDSAMYLCASSFVDRAANEQFFGPGTRLTVL.

This clonotype appeared many times. V usage is TRBV7-9 and J usage is TRBJ2-7; tentatively, D is TRBD2 (5 bases). The germline V and J ends were trimmed by 5 bases and 4 bases, with 12 bases remaining between them. The germline V gene encodes CDR1 SEHNR and CDR2 FQNEAQ (reference sequence). CDR3 size: 13 residues. DNA for the CDR3: TGTGCCAGCAGCCCCCGGCCGGGGTACGAGCAGTACTTC. Translated, it gives CASSPRPGYEQYF.

The V gene is TRBV3-1, the J gene TRBJ2-3; D ambiguous. The CDR3 covers 15 residues. Trimming removed 5 bases at V and 4 bases at J, with 16 bases between. Germline CDR1 reads LGHDT; CDR2 reads YNNKEL (reference sequence). The CDR3 bases are TGTGCCAGCAGCGGCCCCGGGCCTACCTCAGATACGCAGTATTTT. The encoded protein is CASSGPGPTSDTQYF.

The gene calls are TRBV10-2 and TRBJ2-5; D possibly corresponds to TRBD1 (6 bases). Trimming shortened V by 4 bases and J by 2 bases, and 11 bases separated the two germline ends. Germline V gene data show CDR1 as WSHSY and CDR2 as SAAADI. This CDR3 has 14 amino acids. The CDR3 DNA sequence: TGCGCCAGCAGTGCTTACAGGGCTCAAGAGACCCAGTACTTC. This sequence encodes CASSAYRAQETQYF.